This T cell receptor beta chain comes out of a study of cytomegalovirus exposure and HLA in healthy donors. On this clone itself: Its antigen remains unidentified.

The PCR used 60 Vbeta and 13 Jbeta primers. Using immunoSEQ multiplex PCR, the repertoire was profiled, and TCRdb retains in-frame clones only, with some absent. This sample has about 170,000 clones, with roughly 79% found just once. This CDR3 is 14 amino acids long. Trimming cost V 6 bases and J 4 bases; bases outside gene matches: 6. The germline V gene has CDR1 MNHEY and CDR2 SMNVEV (reference sequence). The study, taken as a whole, reports: A prior analysis recorded that most TCR beta V segments were productive about 87% or about 30% of the time.

Sample: PBMCs. The chain employs TRBV27 and TRBJ2-1, with TRBD1 matching over 7 bases. This clonotype was obtained from a woman in her late teens or twenties in good health and CMV-seropositive. The CDR3 reads CASSTGEWYNEQFF. The CDR3, as DNA: TGTGCCAGCAGCACAGGGGAGTGGTACAATGAGCAGTTCTTC.